Below, 21 T cell receptor beta chains from the same sample are listed, as sequenced in a study of post-analysis software for immune sequencing data (dated by TCRdb to about 2015). The paper's findings and limits, for the study overall: Roughly 5 TRBV segments, including TRBV5-6, TRBV5-1 and TRBV20-1, were significantly more frequent in patients than controls.

Preparation of the library involved PCR. Sequenced using an Illumina HiSeq 2500. To reduce PCR and sequencing biases, unique molecular identifiers were incorporated into the TCR beta cDNA libraries. TCRdb reanalyzed the raw reads on its own, using fastp at Q25 for trimming and MiXCR for clone calling, and kept in-frame beta chains. Rows matching on CDR3 protein sequence are summarized as one entry with the most common DNA and genes. For this sample the table gives hundreds of thousands of distinct CDR3 sequences, of which around 50% were detected only once. The top ten constitute 4% to 5.5% of the sample. Their cognate antigens are unknown. Input material: blood. Receptors originate from a girl aged 5-17 years with multiple sclerosis.

The chain is built from TRBV5-6 and TRBJ1-1, with D perhaps TRBD1 (5 bases). V lost 3 bases to trimming and J lost 1 base, with 16 bases between them. From germline, CDR1 is SGHDT and CDR2 YYEEEE. The CDR3 loop spans 16 amino acids. For the CDR3, the DNA is TGTGCCAGCAGCTACCCGGGACGTGCCAAGAACACTGAAGCTTTCTTT. Encoded protein: CASSYPGRAKNTEAFF.

This clonotype has only a few counts. The rearrangement joins TRBV20-1 to TRBJ2-1, with D perhaps TRBD2 (6 bases). Judging by the DNA end, TRBJ2-7 fits better; the J call may be wrong. Germline lookup yields CDR1 DFQATT and CDR2 SNEGSKA (reference sequence). The CDR3 totals 14 residues. For the CDR3, the DNA is TGCAGTGCTAGAGGGGAGGTCCCCCCCAATGAGCAGTACTTC. Its translation: CSARGEVPPNEQYF.

The rearrangement joins TRBV18 to TRBJ2-2; D gene ambiguous. V dropped 3 bases and J dropped 7 bases, with 12 bases sitting between them. The length of the CDR3 is 14 residues. Germline-derived CDR1 and CDR2 are KGHSH and LQKENI. The CDR3 sequence is CASSPSSFGGELFF. The CDR3 DNA reads TGTGCCAGCTCACCTTCATCGTTTGGCGGGGAGCTGTTTTTT.

The genes are TRBV20-1 and TRBJ1-2; no firm D call. The CDR3 contains 12 residues. Germline lookup yields CDR1 DFQATT and CDR2 SNEGSKA (reference sequence). Trimming shortened V by 4 bases and J by 1 base, and 7 bases separated the two germline ends. CDR3 loop: CSAKQVNYGYTF. The CDR3 bases are TGCAGTGCTAAGCAGGTTAACTATGGCTACACCTTC.

The chain uses TRBV20-1 and TRBJ2-7, with D perhaps matching TRBD2 (5 bases). Germline values: CDR1 DFQATT, CDR2 SNEGSKA (reference sequence). The CDR3 runs to 13 residues. Trimming shortened V by 1 base and J by 3 bases, and 10 bases separated the two germline ends. DNA for the CDR3: TGCAGTGCTAGAGTAGCGTCCCACTACGAGCAGTACTTC. Protein product: CSARVASHYEQYF.

The chain links TRBV10-3 to TRBJ1-1; TRBD1 matches at 8 bases. Germline CDR1 ENHRY, CDR2 SYGVKD. This CDR3 has 14 residues. J gave up 2 bases and V 5 bases, and 4 bases lay outside the gene matches. Here the CDR3 reads CAISPGQVNTEAFF. The CDR3 DNA sequence: TGTGCCATCAGTCCGGGACAGGTCAACACTGAAGCTTTCTTT.

This clonotype was seen a handful of times. The rearrangement links TRBV2 to TRBJ1-5; 8 nucleotides agree with TRBD1. Germline assignment: CDR1 SNHLY and CDR2 FYNNEI. This CDR3 contains 15 residues. After removal of 6 bases from V and 0 bases from J, the junction contained 4 bases not matched to a gene. This CDR3 reads CASSGQGVSNQPQHF. The CDR3 DNA sequence: TGTGCCAGCAGCGGACAGGGTGTTAGCAATCAGCCCCAGCATTTT.

The V gene is TRBV5-1, the J gene TRBJ2-5; 9 positions agree with TRBD1. The end of the DNA aligns better with TRBJ2-7, so the J call may be wrong. This CDR3 region has 14 residues. Germline CDR1 is SGHRS and CDR2 is YFSETQ. CDR3 in DNA: TGCGCCAGCAGCTGGGGACAGGGAAAATACGAGCAGTACTTC. It specifies CASSWGQGKYEQYF.

The CDR3 sequence is CSAVKLAALGNEQFF. CDR3 nucleotides: TGCAGTGCTGTCAAACTAGCGGCCCTAGGGAATGAGCAGTTCTTC. This chain joins TRBV20-1 and TRBJ2-1, with 8 bases lining up with TRBD2. Germline V lookup: CDR1 DFQATT, CDR2 SNEGSKA (reference sequence). The V gene end was trimmed by 5 bases and the J gene end by 7 bases; junction bases not matched to a gene: 13. The CDR3 has 15 amino acids.

This chain joins TRBV7-8 and TRBJ2-1; tentatively, D is TRBD2 (6 bases). From germline, CDR1 is SGHVS and CDR2 FQNEAQ. The V and J ends lost 3 bases and 6 bases respectively, with 18 bases between them. This CDR3 has 16 residues. The CDR3 reads CASSFPPLRGINEQFF. CDR3 nucleotides: TGTGCCAGCAGCTTCCCGCCTCTTCGGGGGATCAATGAGCAGTTCTTC.

The chain is built from TRBV6-6 and TRBJ2-4; 10 bases map to TRBD2. The end of the DNA aligns better with TRBJ2-7, so the J call may be wrong. The germline CDR1 and CDR2 sequences are MNHNY and SVGAGI (reference sequence). The CDR3 runs 15 residues. DNA of the CDR3: TGTGCCAGCAGGGACCCGGGACTAGCGCGGGACGAGCAGTACTTC. Encoded protein: CASRDPGLARDEQYF.

The chain recombines TRBV12-3 or TRBV12-4 with TRBJ2-7; TRBD1 might be the D (6 bases). The ends were cut back, 3 bases at V and 0 bases at J, with 12 bases in the middle. The CDR3 runs to 15 residues. The CDR3 bases are TGTGCCAGCAGTTTGCGACAGGCGAACTCCTACGAGCAGTACTTC. Translated, it gives CASSLRQANSYEQYF.

CDR3: CASRPSGSYEQYF. In DNA, the CDR3 is TGTGCCAGCCGTCCTAGCGGCTCCTACGAGCAGTACTTC. This sequence joins TRBV6-5 and TRBJ2-7; 7 nucleotides line up with TRBD2. Germline-derived CDR1 and CDR2 are MNHEY and SVGAGI. The ends lost 8 bases at V and 0 bases at J; junction bases unmatched: 4. The CDR3 runs to 13 residues.

V and J are TRBV4-1 and TRBJ2-2; 10 nucleotides match TRBD2. V was clipped by 0 bases and J by 1 base; unmatched bases: 11. The V gene's germline CDR1 is MGHRA and CDR2 YSYEKL. CDR3 length: 20 amino acids. The CDR3 DNA sequence: TGCGCCAGCAGCCAAGATGGAGGAGAGCGGGGGGGAAAGAACACCGGGGAGCTGTTTTTT. This sequence encodes CASSQDGGERGGKNTGELFF.

The rearrangement links TRBV5-1 to TRBJ2-1, with 9 nucleotides matching TRBD1. The germline CDR1 and CDR2 sequences are SGHRS and YFSETQ. Trimming cost V 4 bases and J 9 bases; bases outside gene matches: 14. The CDR3 covers 16 residues. CDR3 DNA: TGCGCCAGCAGCGGCACACAGGGGGCCCTATCGGGTGAGCAGTTCTTC. Amino acid sequence: CASSGTQGALSGEQFF.

The rearrangement joins TRBV20-1 to TRBJ1-1; D gene ambiguous. V gave up 3 bases and J gave up 11 bases, with 10 bases separating them. The CDR3 spans 10 residues. In germline, CDR1 is DFQATT, CDR2 SNEGSKA (reference sequence). The CDR3 is CSASDDRAFF. The CDR3 region has the DNA TGCAGTGCTAGTGATGATAGGGCTTTCTTT.

This sequence joins TRBV3-1 and TRBJ2-7, with no clear D. With 5 bases removed from V and 0 bases from J, the gap between germline ends came to 8 bases. This CDR3 contains 13 residues. Germline values: CDR1 LGHDT, CDR2 YNNKEL (reference sequence). Written as DNA, the CDR3 is TGTGCCAGCAGCACCGCCCCCTCCTACGAGCAGTACTTC. This sequence encodes CASSTAPSYEQYF.

This clonotype was observed a few times. A junction boundary mismatches the germline segment, possibly from a read error. The chain combines TRBV5-1 with TRBJ2-1; 9 positions match TRBD2. From germline, CDR1 is SGHRS and CDR2 YFSETQ. CDR3 size: 14 residues. CDR3 sequence (DNA): TGTGCCAGCAGCCTAGCGGGACGGTACAATGAGCAGTTCTTC. Translating it yields CASSLAGRYNEQFF.

This clonotype was counted between two and nine times. The rearrangement uses TRBV9 and TRBJ2-7, with a weak D call TRBD1 (6 bases). Germline assignment: CDR1 SGDLS and CDR2 YYNGEE. Trimming left V 0 bases short and J 3 bases short, with 19 bases between. The CDR3 is 17 residues long. Written as DNA, the CDR3 is TGTGCCAGCAGCGTAGGCCTAACGGACAGAGGCCTCTACGAGCAGTACTTC. It yields the protein CASSVGLTDRGLYEQYF.

The chain employs TRBV28 and TRBJ2-7; tentatively, D is TRBD1 (6 bases). Germline V gene sequence: CDR1 MDHEN, CDR2 SYDVKM. V was shortened by 6 bases and J by 0 bases, with 15 bases between the two germline ends. The CDR3 contains 15 residues. CDR3 region: CASRTRGRSSYEQYF. CDR3 coding DNA: TGTGCCAGCAGAACCAGGGGAAGAAGCTCCTACGAGCAGTACTTC.

As for this clonotype: An end of the junction does not agree with germline; a read error may underlie this. CDR3 bases: TGTGCCAGCAGCCAAGGAGGTGGATACGAGCAGTACTTC. Encoded protein: CASSQGGGYEQYF. The V gene is TRBV4-1, the J gene TRBJ2-7, with D possibly being TRBD2 (5 bases). The CDR3 loop spans 13 amino acids. The germline CDR1 and CDR2 sequences are MGHRA and YSYEKL.